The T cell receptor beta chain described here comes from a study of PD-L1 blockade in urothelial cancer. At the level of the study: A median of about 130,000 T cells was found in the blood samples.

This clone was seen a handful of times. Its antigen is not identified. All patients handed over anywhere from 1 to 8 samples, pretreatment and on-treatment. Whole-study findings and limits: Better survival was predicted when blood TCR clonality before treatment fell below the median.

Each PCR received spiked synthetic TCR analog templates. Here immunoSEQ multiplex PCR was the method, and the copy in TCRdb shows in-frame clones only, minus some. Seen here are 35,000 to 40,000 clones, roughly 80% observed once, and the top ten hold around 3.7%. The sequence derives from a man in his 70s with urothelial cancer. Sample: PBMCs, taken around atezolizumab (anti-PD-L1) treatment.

Here the CDR3 DNA reads TGTGCCAGCAGCTTGGAGAGCTCCTACAATGAGCAGTTCTTC. Amino acids: CASSLESSYNEQFF. The J gene is TRBJ2-1, the V gene TRBV7-8; unclear D gene. Germline V CDR1 and CDR2: SGHVS, FQNEAQ. Trimming cost V 3 bases and J 0 bases, with 6 bases left between them. The CDR3 spans 14 residues.